Listed here is a single T cell receptor (beta chain). Antigen specificity is unknown. Each CDR3 protein is one row after TCRdb ran MiXCR on the RT-PCR reads. The data contain a few hundred thousand distinct CDR3 sequences, 6% to 9% of them seen just once; the ten biggest clones take up 13%. Trimming took 4 bases from V and 4 from J; bases not matched to a gene: 6. This CDR3 contains 14 residues. The sample comes from a study of response to subunit inactivated influenza vaccine. Study-level points and caveats: The authors put forward the suggestion that each seasonal influenza vaccination may bring in only a limited number of new T cells.

This TCR was sampled from a man between 50 and 70 years old who received an inactivated influenza vaccine. V gene TRBV12-3 or TRBV12-4 combines with J gene TRBJ2-7; TRBD1 matches 8 bases. The source was PBMCs from blood, collected roughly 24 months after vaccination. CDR3 DNA sequence: TGTGCCAGCAGTTCGGACAGGGATTTTTACGAGCAGTACTTC. Translation gives CASSSDRDFYEQYF.